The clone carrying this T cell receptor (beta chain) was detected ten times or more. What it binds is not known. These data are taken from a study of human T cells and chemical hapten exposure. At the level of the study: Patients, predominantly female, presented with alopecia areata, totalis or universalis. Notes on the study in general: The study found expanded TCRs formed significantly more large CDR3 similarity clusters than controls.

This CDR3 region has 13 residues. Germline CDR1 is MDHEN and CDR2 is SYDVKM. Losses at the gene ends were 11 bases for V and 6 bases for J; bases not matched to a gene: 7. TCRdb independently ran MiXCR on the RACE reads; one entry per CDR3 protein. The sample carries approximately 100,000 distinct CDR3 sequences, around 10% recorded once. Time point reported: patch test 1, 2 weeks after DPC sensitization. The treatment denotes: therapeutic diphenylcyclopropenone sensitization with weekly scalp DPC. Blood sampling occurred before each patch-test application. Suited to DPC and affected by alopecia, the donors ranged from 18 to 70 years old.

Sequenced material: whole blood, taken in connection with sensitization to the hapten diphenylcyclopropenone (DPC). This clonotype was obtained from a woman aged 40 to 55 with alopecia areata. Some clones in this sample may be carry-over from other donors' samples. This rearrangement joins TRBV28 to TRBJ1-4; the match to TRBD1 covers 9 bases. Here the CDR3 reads CASQGQGDEKLFF. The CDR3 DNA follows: TGTGCCTCCCAGGGACAGGGAGATGAAAAACTGTTTTTT.